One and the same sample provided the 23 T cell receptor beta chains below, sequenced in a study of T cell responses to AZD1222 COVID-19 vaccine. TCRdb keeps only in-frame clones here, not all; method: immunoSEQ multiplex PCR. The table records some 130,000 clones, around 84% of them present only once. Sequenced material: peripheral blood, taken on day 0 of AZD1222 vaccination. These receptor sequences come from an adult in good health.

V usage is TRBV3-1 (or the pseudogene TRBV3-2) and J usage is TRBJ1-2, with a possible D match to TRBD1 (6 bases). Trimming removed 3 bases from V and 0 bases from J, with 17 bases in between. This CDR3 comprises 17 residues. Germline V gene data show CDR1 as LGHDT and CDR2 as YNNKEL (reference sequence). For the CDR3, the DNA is TGTGCCAGCAGCCATCCTTTAAGAACAGGGACTAACTATGGCTACACCTTC. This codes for CASSHPLRTGTNYGYTF.

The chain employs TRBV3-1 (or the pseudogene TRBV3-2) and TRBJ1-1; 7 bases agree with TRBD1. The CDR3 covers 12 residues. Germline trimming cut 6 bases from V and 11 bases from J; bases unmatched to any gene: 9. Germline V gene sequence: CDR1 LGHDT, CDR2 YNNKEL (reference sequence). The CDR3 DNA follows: TGTGCCAGCAGTACGACAGGGCTGAGGGCTTTCTTT. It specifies CASSTTGLRAFF.

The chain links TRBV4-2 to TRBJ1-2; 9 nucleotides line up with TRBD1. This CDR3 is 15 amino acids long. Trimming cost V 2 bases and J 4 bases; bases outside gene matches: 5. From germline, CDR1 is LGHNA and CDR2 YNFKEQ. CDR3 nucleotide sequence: TGTGCCAGCAGCCAACGCCGACAGGGGGGCTATGGCTACACCTTC. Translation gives CASSQRRQGGYGYTF.

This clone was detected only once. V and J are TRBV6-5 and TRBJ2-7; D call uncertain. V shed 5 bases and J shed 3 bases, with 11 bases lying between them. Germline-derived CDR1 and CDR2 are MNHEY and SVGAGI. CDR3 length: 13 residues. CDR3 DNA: TGTGCCAGCAGTCCGGGCAGGATCTACGAGCAGTACTTC. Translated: CASSPGRIYEQYF.

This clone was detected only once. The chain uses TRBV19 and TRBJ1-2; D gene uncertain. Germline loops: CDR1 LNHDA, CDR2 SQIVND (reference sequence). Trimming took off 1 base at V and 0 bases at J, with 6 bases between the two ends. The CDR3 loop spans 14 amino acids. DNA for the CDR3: TGTGCCAGTAGTATAGCTCTCGCTAACTATGGCTACACCTTC. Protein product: CASSIALANYGYTF.

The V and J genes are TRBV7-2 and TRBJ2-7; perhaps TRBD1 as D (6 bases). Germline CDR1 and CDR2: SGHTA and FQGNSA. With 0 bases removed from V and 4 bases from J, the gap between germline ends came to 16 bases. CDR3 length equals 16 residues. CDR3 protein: CASSLAITGRMYEQYF. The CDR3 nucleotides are TGTGCCAGCAGCTTAGCTATAACAGGGCGGATGTACGAGCAGTACTTC.

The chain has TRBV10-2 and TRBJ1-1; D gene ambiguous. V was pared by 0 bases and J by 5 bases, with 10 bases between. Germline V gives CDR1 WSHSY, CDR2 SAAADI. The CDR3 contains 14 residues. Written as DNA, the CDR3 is TGCGCCAGCAGTGAGTCTCGGGGTTTGACTGAAGCTTTCTTT. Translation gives CASSESRGLTEAFF.

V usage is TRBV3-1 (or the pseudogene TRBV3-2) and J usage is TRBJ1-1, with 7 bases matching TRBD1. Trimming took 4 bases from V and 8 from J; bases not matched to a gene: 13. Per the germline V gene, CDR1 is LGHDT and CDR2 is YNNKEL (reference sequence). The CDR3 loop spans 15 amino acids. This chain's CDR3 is CASSPRDRESVEAFF. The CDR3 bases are TGTGCCAGCAGCCCCCGGGACAGAGAATCGGTGGAAGCTTTCTTT.

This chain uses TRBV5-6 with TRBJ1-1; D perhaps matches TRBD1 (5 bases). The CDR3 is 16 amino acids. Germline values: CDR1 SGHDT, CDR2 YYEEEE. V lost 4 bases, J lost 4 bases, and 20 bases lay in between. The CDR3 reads CASSPDRGREGTEAFF. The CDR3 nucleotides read TGTGCCAGCAGCCCCGATAGGGGCAGGGAGGGCACTGAAGCTTTCTTT.

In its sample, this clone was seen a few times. Here the CDR3 reads CASSNVPNTEAFF. For the CDR3, the DNA is TGCGCCAGCAGCAACGTTCCGAACACTGAAGCTTTCTTT. The chain couples TRBV5-1 to TRBJ1-1, with D unclear. Trimming removed 4 bases at V and 1 base at J, with 8 bases between. The CDR3 loop spans 13 amino acids. The V gene's germline CDR1 is SGHRS and CDR2 YFSETQ.

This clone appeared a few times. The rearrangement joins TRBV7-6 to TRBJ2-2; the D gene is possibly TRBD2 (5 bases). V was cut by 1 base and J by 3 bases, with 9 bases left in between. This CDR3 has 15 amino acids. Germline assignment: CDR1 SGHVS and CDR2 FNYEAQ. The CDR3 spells CASSLEAGYTGELFF. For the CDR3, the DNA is TGTGCCAGCAGCTTAGAGGCGGGTTACACCGGGGAGCTGTTTTTT. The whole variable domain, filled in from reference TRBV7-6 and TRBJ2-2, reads GAGVSQSPRYKVTKRGQDVALRCDPISGHVSLYWYRQALGQGPEFLTYFNYEAQQDKSGLPNDRFSAERPEGSISTLTIQRTEQRDSAMYRCASSLEAGYTGELFFGEGSRLTVL.

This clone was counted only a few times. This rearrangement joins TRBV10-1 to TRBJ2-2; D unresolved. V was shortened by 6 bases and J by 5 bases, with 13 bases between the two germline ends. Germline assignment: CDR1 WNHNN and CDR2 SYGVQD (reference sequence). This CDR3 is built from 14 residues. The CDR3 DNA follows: TGCGCCAGCAGACTTGATATGGGAACCGGGGAGCTGTTTTTT. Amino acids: CASRLDMGTGELFF.

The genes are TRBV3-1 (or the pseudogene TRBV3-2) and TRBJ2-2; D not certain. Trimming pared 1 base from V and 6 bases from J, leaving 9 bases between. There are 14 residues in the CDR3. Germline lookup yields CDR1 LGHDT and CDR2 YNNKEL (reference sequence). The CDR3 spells CASSQGRGPGELFF. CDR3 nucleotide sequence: TGTGCCAGCAGCCAAGGGCGTGGGCCCGGGGAGCTGTTTTTT.

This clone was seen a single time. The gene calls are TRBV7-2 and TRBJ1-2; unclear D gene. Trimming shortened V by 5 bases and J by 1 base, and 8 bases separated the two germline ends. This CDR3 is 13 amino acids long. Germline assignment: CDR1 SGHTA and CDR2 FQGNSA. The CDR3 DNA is TGTGCCAGCAGCCCAAGAATTAACTATGGCTACACCTTC. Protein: CASSPRINYGYTF.

The chain's CDR3 is CASSRGSKGETQYF. Here the CDR3 DNA reads TGTGCCAGCAGCCGCGGATCTAAGGGAGAGACCCAGTACTTC. This chain links TRBV7-9 with TRBJ2-5; D remains ambiguous. The CDR3 loop spans 14 amino acids. Germline lookup yields CDR1 SEHNR and CDR2 FQNEAQ (reference sequence). The V and J ends lost 5 bases and 4 bases respectively, with 14 bases between them.

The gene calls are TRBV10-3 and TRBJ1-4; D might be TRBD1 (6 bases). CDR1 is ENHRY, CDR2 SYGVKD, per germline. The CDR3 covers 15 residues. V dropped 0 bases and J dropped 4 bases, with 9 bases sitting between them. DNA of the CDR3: TGTGCCATCAGTGAGTCAACAGGGATTAATGAAAAACTGTTTTTT. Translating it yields CAISESTGINEKLFF.

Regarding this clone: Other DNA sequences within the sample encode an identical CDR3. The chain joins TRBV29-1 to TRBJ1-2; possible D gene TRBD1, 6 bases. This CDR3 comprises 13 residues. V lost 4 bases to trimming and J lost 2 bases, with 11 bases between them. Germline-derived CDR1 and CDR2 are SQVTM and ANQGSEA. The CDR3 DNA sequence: TGCAGCGTTGCCCCGGGACAAAACTATGGCTACACCTTC. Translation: CSVAPGQNYGYTF.

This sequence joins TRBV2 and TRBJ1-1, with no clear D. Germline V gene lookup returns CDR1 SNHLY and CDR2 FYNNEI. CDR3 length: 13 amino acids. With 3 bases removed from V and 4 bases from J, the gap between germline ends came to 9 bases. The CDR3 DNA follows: TGTGCCAGCAGTGACTCCCGTAGCACTGAAGCTTTCTTT. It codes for CASSDSRSTEAFF.

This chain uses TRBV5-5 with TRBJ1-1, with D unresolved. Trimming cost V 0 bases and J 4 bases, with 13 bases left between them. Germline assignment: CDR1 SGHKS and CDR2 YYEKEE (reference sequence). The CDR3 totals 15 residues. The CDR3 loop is CASSLAEGTVTEAFF. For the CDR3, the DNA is TGTGCCAGCAGCTTGGCTGAGGGAACGGTCACTGAAGCTTTCTTT.

The CDR3 bases are TGTGCCAGCAGTGATGGACTAGCGGGGACAGAGACCCAGTACTTC. Translated, it gives CASSDGLAGTETQYF. The rearrangement uses TRBV6-2 or TRBV6-3 and TRBJ2-5, with TRBD2 matching 12 bases. From germline, CDR1 is MNHEY and CDR2 SVGEGT. Trimming cost V 5 bases and J 4 bases; bases outside gene matches: 5. This CDR3 comprises 15 residues.

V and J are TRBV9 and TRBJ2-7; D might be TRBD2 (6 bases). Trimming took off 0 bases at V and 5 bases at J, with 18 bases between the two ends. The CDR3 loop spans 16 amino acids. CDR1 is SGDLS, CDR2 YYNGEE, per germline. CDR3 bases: TGTGCCAGCAGCGTAGGATGGGGGGTCCCTGTGGACGAGCAGTACTTC. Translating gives CASSVGWGVPVDEQYF.

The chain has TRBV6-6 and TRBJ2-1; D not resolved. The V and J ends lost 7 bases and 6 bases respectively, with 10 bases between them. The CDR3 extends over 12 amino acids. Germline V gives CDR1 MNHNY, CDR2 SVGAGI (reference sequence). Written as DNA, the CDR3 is TGTGCCAGCACTTCCCAGTCCAATGAGCAGTTCTTC. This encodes CASTSQSNEQFF.

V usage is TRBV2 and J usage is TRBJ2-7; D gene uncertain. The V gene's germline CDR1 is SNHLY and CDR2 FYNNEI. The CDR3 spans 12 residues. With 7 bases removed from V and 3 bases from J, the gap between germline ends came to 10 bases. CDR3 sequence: CASKRYHYEQYF. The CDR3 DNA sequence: TGTGCCAGCAAGAGATACCACTACGAGCAGTACTTC.